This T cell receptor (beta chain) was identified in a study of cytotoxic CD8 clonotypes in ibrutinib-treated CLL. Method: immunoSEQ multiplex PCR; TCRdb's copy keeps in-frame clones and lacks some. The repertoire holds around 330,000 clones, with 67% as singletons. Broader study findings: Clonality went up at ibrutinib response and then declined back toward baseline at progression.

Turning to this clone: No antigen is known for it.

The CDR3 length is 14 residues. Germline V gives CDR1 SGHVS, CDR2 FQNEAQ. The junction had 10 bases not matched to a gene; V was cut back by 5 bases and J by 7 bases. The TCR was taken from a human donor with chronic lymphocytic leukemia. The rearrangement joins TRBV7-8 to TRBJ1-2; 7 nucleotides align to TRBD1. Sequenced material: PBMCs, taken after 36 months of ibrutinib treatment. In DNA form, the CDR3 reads TGTGCCAGCAGCCCAGACAGGGTTGGGCGTGGCTACACCTTC. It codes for CASSPDRVGRGYTF.